The 20 T cell receptor beta chains in this list originate from one sample, sequenced in a study of shared clonotypes between healthy human individuals. The table came from immunoSEQ multiplex PCR; TCRdb's copy has only in-frame clones and leaves some out. The table shows some 1.5 million clones, with roughly 96% occurring only once. The sample consisted of naive CD4+ T cells sorted from blood. Stated subset: CD45RA+ positively selected. The receptors were sampled from a man younger than 40 in good health.

This clone turned up a few times. This chain connects TRBV2 to TRBJ1-2; D is uncertain. Germline CDR1 SNHLY, CDR2 FYNNEI. V lost 4 bases and J 8 bases, leaving 14 bases between the germline ends. The CDR3 is 13 amino acids. The CDR3 sequence: CASSVTVPLGYTF. The CDR3 nucleotides read TGTGCCAGCAGTGTTACAGTACCTCTAGGCTACACCTTC.

This chain uses TRBV30 with TRBJ1-4; D gene unclear. The CDR3 contains 14 residues. V was cut by 1 base and J by 0 bases, with 6 bases left in between. CDR1 and CDR2 (germline): GTSNPN, SVGIG (reference sequence). The CDR3 DNA follows: TGTGCCTGGAGTGACACCGCAACTAATGAAAAACTGTTTTTT. This gives the protein CAWSDTATNEKLFF.

With respect to this clone: The identical CDR3 is also encoded by other nucleotide sequences in the sample. The V call is TRBV18, the J call TRBJ2-1; TRBD1 might be the D (6 bases). The CDR3 is 15 residues long. From germline, CDR1 is KGHSH and CDR2 LQKENI. The V end lost 0 bases, the J end lost 4 bases, and 10 bases lay between the germline ends. CDR3: CASSPPGTSYNEQFF. The CDR3, as DNA: TGTGCCAGCTCACCACCTGGGACATCGTACAATGAGCAGTTCTTC. Filled out from reference TRBV18 and TRBJ2-1, the complete variable domain reads NAGVMQNPRHLVRRRGQEARLRCSPMKGHSHVYWYRQLPEEGLKFMVYLQKENIIDESGMPKERFSAEFPKEGPSILRIQQVVRGDSAAYFCASSPPGTSYNEQFFGPGTRLTVL.

The rearrangement joins TRBV12-5 to TRBJ2-5; the D is unclear. Germline CDR1 reads LGHNT; CDR2 reads FRNRAP. V lost 3 bases, J lost 7 bases, and 6 bases lay in between. The CDR3 is made up of 11 amino acids. CDR3 sequence: CASGFDGTQYF. The CDR3 bases are TGTGCTAGTGGTTTTGATGGGACCCAGTACTTC.

The chain has TRBV11-3 and TRBJ1-1, with 12 bases that match TRBD1. Germline lookup yields CDR1 SGHNT and CDR2 YENEEA. CDR3 length: 16 amino acids. Germline trimming cut 5 bases from V and 6 bases from J; bases unmatched to any gene: 10. CDR3: CASSQGTGGNQAEAFF. CDR3 DNA: TGTGCCAGCAGCCAAGGGACAGGGGGCAATCAAGCTGAAGCTTTCTTT.

The chain joins TRBV30 to TRBJ2-1; no clear D gene. The ends were cut back, 7 bases at V and 1 base at J, with 20 bases in the middle. There are 16 residues in the CDR3. CDR1 is GTSNPN and CDR2 is SVGIG in the germline V gene (reference sequence). The CDR3 reads CASHHRPVWSYNEQFF. The CDR3 bases are TGTGCCTCCCACCACAGACCGGTTTGGTCCTACAATGAGCAGTTCTTC.

This clone has a single count. This chain uses TRBV18 with TRBJ2-7; 7 nucleotides match TRBD1. The V segment lost 6 bases and the J segment 6 bases; nucleotides outside the gene matches: 17. Germline-derived CDR1 and CDR2 are KGHSH and LQKENI. This CDR3 contains 16 residues. CDR3 region: CASSPVKGQFQSEQYF. CDR3 nucleotide sequence: TGTGCCAGCTCGCCTGTAAAGGGACAGTTCCAATCCGAGCAGTACTTC.

This chain connects TRBV2 to TRBJ2-5, with D perhaps TRBD2 (5 bases). CDR3 size: 14 residues. V lost 6 bases and J lost 1, with 12 bases in between. CDR1 SNHLY and CDR2 FYNNEI come from the germline V gene. CDR3 bases: TGTGCCAGCAGGGTCGACGGGATCCAAGAGACCCAGTACTTC. Translated, it gives CASRVDGIQETQYF.

This chain uses TRBV29-1 with TRBJ2-1; 9 bases align to TRBD1. Germline CDR1 reads SQVTM; CDR2 reads ANQGSEA. The CDR3 consists of 16 residues. With 7 bases clipped from V and 4 bases from J, the junction kept 14 bases outside the gene matches. This CDR3 is CSAQGRGTGLYNEQFF. CDR3 nucleotides: TGCAGCGCCCAAGGGCGGGGGACAGGGCTATACAATGAGCAGTTCTTC.

This clone was recorded once. J is TRBJ2-7 and V is TRBV10-1, with no clear D. CDR3 length: 14 residues. Looked up from germline, CDR1 is WNHNN and CDR2 is SYGVQD (reference sequence). Trimming removed 4 bases from V and 7 bases from J, with 17 bases in between. The CDR3 spells CASSVHNGVGEQYF. The CDR3 DNA sequence: TGCGCCAGCAGTGTCCACAATGGGGTTGGAGAGCAGTACTTC.

V usage is TRBV30 and J usage is TRBJ1-2, with 7 bases lining up with TRBD1. V shed 4 bases and J 2 bases; nucleotides not matched to a gene: 4. CDR3 length equals 13 residues. Germline V lookup: CDR1 GTSNPN, CDR2 SVGIG (reference sequence). CDR3 protein: CAWTRGRNYGYTF. In DNA, the CDR3 is TGTGCCTGGACTAGGGGGCGCAACTATGGCTACACCTTC.

This clone was seen a single time. The chain recombines TRBV28 with TRBJ2-5, with TRBD2 matching 13 bases. This CDR3 is built from 16 residues. J lost 5 bases, V lost 6 bases, and 9 bases had no gene match. Germline V lookup: CDR1 MDHEN, CDR2 SYDVKM. Here the CDR3 reads CASSPPGGLAGETQYF. DNA of the CDR3: TGTGCCAGCAGCCCTCCGGGGGGACTAGCGGGGGAGACCCAGTACTTC.

This sequence joins TRBV29-1 and TRBJ2-3; 9 positions match TRBD2. Germline values: CDR1 SQVTM, CDR2 ANQGSEA. The V and J ends lost 7 bases and 0 bases, in that order; junction bases with no gene match: 11. This CDR3 region has 16 residues. The CDR3 spells CSGRLAEVSSTDTQYF. CDR3 DNA sequence: TGCAGCGGTCGACTAGCGGAGGTATCTAGCACAGATACGCAGTATTTT.

The chain recombines TRBV7-6 with TRBJ2-7, with 7 bases fitting TRBD2. In germline, CDR1 is SGHVS, CDR2 FNYEAQ. CDR3 length equals 14 residues. Trimming at V came to 1 base and at J to 6 bases, leaving 6 bases not matched to a gene. CDR3 loop: CASSLVSGNGEQYF. The CDR3, as DNA: TGTGCCAGCAGCTTAGTGAGCGGGAATGGCGAGCAGTACTTC.

On this clone: The same CDR3 is also encoded by other DNA sequences in this sample. The chain employs TRBV5-5 and TRBJ2-7; D ambiguous. Germline values: CDR1 SGHKS, CDR2 YYEKEE (reference sequence). V lost 4 bases to trimming and J lost 5 bases, with 7 bases between them. The CDR3 sequence is 11 residues long. This chain's CDR3 is CASSLLNEQYF. For the CDR3, the DNA is TGTGCCAGCAGCCTCCTGAACGAGCAGTACTTC.

The chain couples TRBV5-1 to TRBJ2-2, with 11 bases aligning to TRBD2. The CDR3 totals 18 residues. CDR1 and CDR2 from the germline V gene are SGHRS and YFSETQ. V dropped 0 bases and J dropped 3; count of bases not matched to a gene: 7. The chain's CDR3 is CASSLVPPLAGDTGELFF. In DNA, the CDR3 is TGCGCCAGCAGCTTGGTTCCCCCACTAGCGGGGGACACCGGGGAGCTGTTTTTT.

The chain uses TRBV18 and TRBJ2-1; 9 bases match TRBD1. The CDR3 extends over 16 amino acids. Trimming removed 1 base from V and 6 bases from J; junction bases left unmatched: 7. Germline V CDR1 and CDR2: KGHSH, LQKENI. The CDR3 coding sequence is TGTGCCAGCTCACCACAGACAGGGGGAATAGGCAATGAGCAGTTCTTC. Its protein product is CASSPQTGGIGNEQFF. Full variable domain (rest looked up from reference TRBV18 and TRBJ2-1): NAGVMQNPRHLVRRRGQEARLRCSPMKGHSHVYWYRQLPEEGLKFMVYLQKENIIDESGMPKERFSAEFPKEGPSILRIQQVVRGDSAAYFCASSPQTGGIGNEQFFGPGTRLTVL.

The genes are TRBV7-3 and TRBJ2-2; possible D gene TRBD1, 6 bases. The CDR3 runs 18 residues. CDR1 and CDR2 from the germline V gene are SGHTA and FQGTGA. V lost 1 base, J lost 0 bases, and 15 bases lay in between. CDR3 in amino acids: CASSLRGPPLANTGELFF. The CDR3 coding sequence is TGTGCCAGCAGCTTAAGGGGGCCGCCACTAGCGAACACCGGGGAGCTGTTTTTT.

Points on this clone: One end of the junction varies from germline; a read error may be responsible. The chain combines TRBV7-7 with TRBJ2-7; tentative D call: TRBD2 (5 bases). This CDR3 spans 13 amino acids. Germline assignment: CDR1 SSHAT and CDR2 FNYEAQ (reference sequence). The CDR3 region has the DNA TGTGCTAGCAGCTTAACTCCAACGGGGGAGCAGTACTTC. Translating gives CASSLTPTGEQYF.

The V gene is TRBV7-2, the J gene TRBJ2-7; 9 bases match TRBD2. CDR1 and CDR2 from the germline V gene are SGHTA and FQGNSA. Trimming removed 5 bases from V and 6 bases from J; junction bases left unmatched: 5. This CDR3 region has 13 residues. CDR3 protein: CASSLSGSLEQYF. The CDR3, as DNA: TGTGCCAGCAGCCTTAGCGGGAGTCTCGAGCAGTACTTC. Full variable domain (rest looked up from reference TRBV7-2 and TRBJ2-7): GAGVSQSPSNKVTEKGKDVELRCDPISGHTALYWYRQSLGQGLEFLIYFQGNSAPDKSGLPSDRFSAERTGGSVSTLTIQRTQQEDSAVYLCASSLSGSLEQYFGPGTRLTVT.